This T cell receptor beta chain was recovered during a study of CD8 T cells in Susac syndrome. A quantity of about 0.5 to 1 ug RNA underwent reverse transcription using random hexamers. TCRdb re-called the immunoSEQ multiplex PCR reads with MiXCR, one entry per CDR3 protein. Found here are roughly 110,000 distinct CDR3 sequences, 80% to 95% of them singletons; the top ten hold over 0.12%. The germline CDR1 and CDR2 sequences are MNHEY and SVGEGT. V dropped 8 bases and J dropped 0 bases, with 8 bases sitting between them. This CDR3 is 13 amino acids long. Sequencing of TCR beta was performed on blood CD8+ and CD4+ T cells. Isolation of CD8+ and CD4+ T cells was performed negatively, whereas enrichment of TEMRA cells was done by FACS.

Sequencing was done on a sample of CD4+ T cells from PBMCs. This sequence was found in a human donor in good health. The chain links TRBV6-2 or TRBV6-3 to TRBJ1-3; tentatively, D is TRBD1 (5 bases). CDR3 loop: CASRDSSGNTIYF. In nucleotides, the CDR3 is TGTGCCAGCCGAGACAGCTCTGGAAACACCATATATTTT.